The clone carrying this T cell receptor beta chain was counted at least ten times. What it binds is unknown. Exclusion followed for patients with uncontrolled infection, other autoimmune disease, pregnancy or lactation. The source material, RNA transcripts, was used to amplify TCR beta CDR3 regions. RT-PCR in the first round (using the HTBI primer set) targeted the TCR CDR3. TCRdb reprocessed the multiplex PCR reads via MiXCR and lists one record per CDR3 protein. The repertoire holds around 250,000 distinct CDR3 sequences, with approximately 25% as singletons. These data are taken from a study of T cells in Graves' hyperthyroidism and ophthalmopathy. Overall study: Peripheral blood was taken when the disease was first diagnosed, before any treatment began. General study points: Ophthalmopathy prediction by the model preceded onset by a median approximately six months.

The V and J ends lost 5 bases and 3 bases respectively, with 11 bases between them. Germline CDR1 and CDR2: GTSNPN and SVGIG (reference sequence). The CDR3 covers 12 residues. The chain recombines TRBV30 with TRBJ2-7, with D possibly matching TRBD1 (5 bases). The TCR was taken from a woman aged 40 to 49 with Graves' ophthalmopathy. The sample taken for sequencing was blood. The CDR3 DNA sequence: TGTGCCTGGGGACACCGTTACTACGAGCAGTACTTC. This codes for CAWGHRYYEQYF.